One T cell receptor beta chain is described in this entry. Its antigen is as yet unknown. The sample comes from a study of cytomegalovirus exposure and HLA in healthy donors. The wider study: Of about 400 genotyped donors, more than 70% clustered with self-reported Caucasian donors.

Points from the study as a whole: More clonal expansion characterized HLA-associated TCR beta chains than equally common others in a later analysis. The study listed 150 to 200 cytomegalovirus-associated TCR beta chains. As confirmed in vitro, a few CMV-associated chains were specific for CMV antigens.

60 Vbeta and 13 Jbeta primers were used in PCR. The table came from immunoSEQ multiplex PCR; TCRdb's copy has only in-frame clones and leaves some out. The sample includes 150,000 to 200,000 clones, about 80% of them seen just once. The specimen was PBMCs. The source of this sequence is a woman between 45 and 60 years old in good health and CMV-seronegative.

CDR3 sequence reads: CASSFDRRSGNTIYF. Here the CDR3 DNA reads TGTGCCAGCAGTTTCGACAGGCGCTCTGGAAACACCATATATTTT. V gene TRBV28 combines with J gene TRBJ1-3; tentative D call: TRBD1 (6 bases). Deletions cut 3 bases from V and 0 bases from J, with 9 bases between. CDR1 is MDHEN, CDR2 SYDVKM, per germline. This CDR3 contains 15 residues.